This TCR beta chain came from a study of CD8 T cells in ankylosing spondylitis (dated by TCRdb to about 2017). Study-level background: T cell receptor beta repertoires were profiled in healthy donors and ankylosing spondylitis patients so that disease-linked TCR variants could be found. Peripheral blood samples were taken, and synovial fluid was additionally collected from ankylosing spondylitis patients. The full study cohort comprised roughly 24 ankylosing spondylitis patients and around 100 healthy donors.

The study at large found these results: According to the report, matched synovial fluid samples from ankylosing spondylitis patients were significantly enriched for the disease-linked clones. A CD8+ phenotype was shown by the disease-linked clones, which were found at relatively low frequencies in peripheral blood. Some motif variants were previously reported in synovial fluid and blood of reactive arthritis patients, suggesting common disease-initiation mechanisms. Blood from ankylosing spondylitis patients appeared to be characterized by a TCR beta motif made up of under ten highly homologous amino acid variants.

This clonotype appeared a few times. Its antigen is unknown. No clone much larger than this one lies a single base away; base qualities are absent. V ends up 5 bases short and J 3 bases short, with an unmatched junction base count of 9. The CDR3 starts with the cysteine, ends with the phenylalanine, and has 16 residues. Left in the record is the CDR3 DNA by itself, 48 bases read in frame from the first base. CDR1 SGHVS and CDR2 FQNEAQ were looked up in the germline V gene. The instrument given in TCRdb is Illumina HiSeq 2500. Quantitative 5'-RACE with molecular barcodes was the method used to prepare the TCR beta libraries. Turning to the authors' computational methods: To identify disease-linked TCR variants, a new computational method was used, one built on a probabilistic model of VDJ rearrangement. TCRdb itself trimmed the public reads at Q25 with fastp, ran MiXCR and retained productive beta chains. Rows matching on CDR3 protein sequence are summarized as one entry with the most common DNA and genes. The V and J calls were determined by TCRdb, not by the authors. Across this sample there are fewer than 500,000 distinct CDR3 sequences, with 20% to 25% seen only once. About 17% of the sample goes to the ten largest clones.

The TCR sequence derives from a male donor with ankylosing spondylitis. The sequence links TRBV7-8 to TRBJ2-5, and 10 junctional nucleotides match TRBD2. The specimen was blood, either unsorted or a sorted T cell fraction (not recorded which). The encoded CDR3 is CASSPAAGGPEETQYF. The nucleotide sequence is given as TGTGCCAGCAGCCCTGCAGCGGGAGGGCCCGAAGAGACCCAGTACTTC.